The clone carrying this TCR beta chain was observed at least ten times. What it recognizes is unknown. These data are taken from a study of T cell repertoires in cytomegalovirus infection. As for the study in general: Public TCR beta signature analysis indicated the presence of both CMV infection and matching HLA type. Study-level findings and limits: Using cumulative public TCR beta family frequency, the authors identified those who carried CMV together with the relevant HLA. CMV-specific HLA-C-restricted TCR beta clonotypes dominated the ex vivo response.

TCRdb redid the calling of the reads with MiXCR, one entry per CDR3 protein. The sample has 630,000 or so distinct CDR3 sequences; approximately 25% are singletons. The CDR3 contains 16 residues. CDR1 is SGHVS and CDR2 is FNYEAQ in the germline V gene. The V and J ends lost 5 bases and 2 bases respectively, with 19 bases between them. The receptor comes from a human donor in good health (CMV status not recorded). Some clones in this sample may be carry-over from other donors' samples. The V and J genes are TRBV7-6 and TRBJ2-7; D may be TRBD1 (6 bases). Sequencing was performed on CD8+ T cells from PBMCs. The CDR3 reads CASSPRGGRGAYEQYF. The CDR3, as DNA: TGTGCCAGCAGCCCAAGAGGTGGCAGGGGAGCCTACGAGCAGTACTTC.